This entry lists 24 T cell receptor beta chains sequenced from one sample in a study of shared clonotypes between healthy human individuals. Assay used: immunoSEQ multiplex PCR; TCRdb lists only in-frame clones, some missing. The table records some 690,000 clones, about 92% of them present only once. Source material: memory CD8+ T cells from PBMCs. Regarding subset: CD45RO+ cells pooled with CCR7-negative TemRA cells. These receptor sequences come from a young man in good health. Some clones in this sample may be carry-over from other donors' samples.

The rearrangement uses TRBV30 and TRBJ2-1; TRBD2 matches 9 bases. CDR3 length: 14 amino acids. After removal of 3 bases from V and 8 bases from J, the junction contained 8 bases not matched to a gene. CDR1 and CDR2 (germline): GTSNPN, SVGIG (reference sequence). In DNA form, the CDR3 reads TGTGCCTGGAGCGGTGGCGGGAGGGCCGATGAGCAGTTCTTC. This encodes CAWSGGGRADEQFF.

For this clone: Other nucleotide sequences in the sample specify the same CDR3. The chain is built from TRBV7-9 and TRBJ2-7, with TRBD2 identical over 7 bases. Unmatched junction bases numbered 2, after V lost 5 bases and J lost 4 bases. Germline CDR1 reads SEHNR; CDR2 reads FQNEAQ (reference sequence). This CDR3 has 12 amino acids. The CDR3 spells CASSPGGYEQYF. CDR3 in DNA: TGTGCCAGCAGCCCGGGAGGATACGAGCAGTACTTC.

In this sample, this clone turned up many times. V gene TRBV4-1 combines with J gene TRBJ2-5, with 11 bases fitting TRBD1. V gave up 3 bases and J gave up 5 bases; unmatched junction bases: 8. CDR1 is MGHRA, CDR2 YSYEKL, per germline. The CDR3 sequence is 16 residues long. CDR3 region: CASSHRTGGGQETQYF. CDR3 DNA sequence: TGCGCCAGCAGCCATAGGACAGGGGGCGGGCAGGAGACCCAGTACTTC.

The genes are TRBV9 and TRBJ2-1, with D uncertain. Germline V CDR1 and CDR2: SGDLS, YYNGEE. This CDR3 has 12 amino acids. The V gene lost 0 bases and the J gene lost 9 bases, with 7 bases spanning the gap. The CDR3 sequence is CASSVGPSEQFF. In nucleotides, the CDR3 is TGTGCCAGCAGCGTAGGCCCTAGTGAGCAGTTCTTC. The variable domain in full, with the rest retrieved from reference TRBV9 and TRBJ2-1, is DSGVTQTPKHLITATGQRVTLRCSPRSGDLSVYWYQQSLDQGLQFLIQYYNGEERAKGNILERFSAQQFPDLHSELNLSSLELGDSALYFCASSVGPSEQFFGPGTRLTVL.

The DNA of the CDR3 is TGCGCCAGCAGTGATCACCCGGGACGAAAGGGATCCGAGCAGTACTTC. Its protein product is CASSDHPGRKGSEQYF. The chain combines TRBV10-2 with TRBJ2-7; TRBD1 or TRBD2 may be the D gene (5 bases each). The length of the CDR3 is 16 residues. Germline V lookup: CDR1 WSHSY, CDR2 SAAADI. V was shortened by 3 bases and J by 6 bases, with 21 bases between the two germline ends.

The chain employs TRBV2 and TRBJ2-3, with TRBD2 identical over 11 bases. Trimming took 5 bases from V and 6 from J; bases not matched to a gene: 1. Germline V gene lookup returns CDR1 SNHLY and CDR2 FYNNEI. The CDR3 is 13 residues long. The CDR3, as DNA: TGTGCCAGCAGTAGACTAGCGGGGGATACGCAGTATTTT. It encodes CASSRLAGDTQYF.

The chain uses TRBV19 and TRBJ1-5, with D perhaps matching TRBD1 (6 bases). Per germline, CDR1 LNHDA and CDR2 SQIVND (reference sequence). This CDR3 contains 14 residues. V lost 5 bases, J lost 7 bases, and 15 bases lay in between. The chain's CDR3 is CASSQGHQRQPQHF. The DNA for the CDR3 is TGTGCCAGTAGTCAGGGACACCAGCGACAGCCCCAGCATTTT.

The chain is built from TRBV19 and TRBJ1-2; D gene unclear. The CDR3 length is 14 residues. CDR1 is LNHDA and CDR2 is SQIVND in the germline V gene (reference sequence). Trimming removed 0 bases at V and 4 bases at J, with 9 bases between. The CDR3 reads CASSIDGESYGYTF. The CDR3 coding sequence is TGTGCCAGTAGTATAGATGGCGAATCCTATGGCTACACCTTC.

V gene TRBV7-8 combines with J gene TRBJ2-3; 9 bases align to TRBD2. V lost 3 bases, J lost 10 bases, and 17 bases stayed unmatched. Germline CDR1 is SGHVS and CDR2 is FQNEAQ. This CDR3 has 17 amino acids. CDR3 in amino acids: CASSLPTSGPLSWAQYF. The CDR3 region has the DNA TGTGCCAGCAGCTTGCCCACTAGCGGGCCCCTCTCATGGGCGCAGTATTTT.

The chain couples TRBV10-3 to TRBJ2-1; possibly TRBD1 for D (6 bases). This CDR3 comprises 14 residues. The V end was cut by 5 bases, the J end by 7 bases, with 15 bases between. The germline CDR1 and CDR2 sequences are ENHRY and SYGVKD. The CDR3 bases are TGTGCCATCAGTCCGGGACAAGGGGAAAATGAGCAGTTCTTC. Translated: CAISPGQGENEQFF.

This chain uses TRBV29-1 with TRBJ2-7; the D gene is possibly TRBD1 (6 bases). The V gene's germline CDR1 is SQVTM and CDR2 ANQGSEA. This CDR3 has 16 residues. The V end was cut by 1 base, the J end by 1 base, with 17 bases between. CDR3 loop: CSVEGSTGGVSYEQYF. CDR3 nucleotides: TGCAGCGTTGAAGGCTCGACAGGAGGAGTGTCCTACGAGCAGTACTTC.

V gene TRBV7-2 combines with J gene TRBJ2-7, with 11 bases lining up with TRBD2. This CDR3 has 15 amino acids. Unmatched junction bases numbered 7, after V lost 5 bases and J lost 4 bases. In germline, CDR1 is SGHTA, CDR2 FQGNSA. CDR3 bases: TGTGCCAGCAGCCAATATGGGACTAGCGGTTACGAGCAGTACTTC. It encodes CASSQYGTSGYEQYF. Supplemented by reference TRBV7-2 and TRBJ2-7, the full variable domain reads GAGVSQSPSNKVTEKGKDVELRCDPISGHTALYWYRQSLGQGLEFLIYFQGNSAPDKSGLPSDRFSAERTGGSVSTLTIQRTQQEDSAVYLCASSQYGTSGYEQYFGPGTRLTVT.

The chain uses TRBV10-2 and TRBJ2-1; 15 nucleotides agree with TRBD2. The CDR3 is 15 amino acids. With 4 bases clipped from V and 6 bases from J, the junction kept 1 base outside the gene matches. Germline assignment: CDR1 WSHSY and CDR2 SAAADI. The CDR3 is CASSGTSGRANEQFF. CDR3 coding DNA: TGCGCCAGCAGTGGGACTAGCGGGAGGGCCAATGAGCAGTTCTTC.

This clone was counted a single time. V is TRBV28 and J is TRBJ2-7; unclear D gene. Germline CDR1 reads MDHEN; CDR2 reads SYDVKM. Between the trimmed V and J ends, which lost 5 bases and 1 base, there was a span of 18 bases. The CDR3 spans 16 residues. This CDR3 is CASSPSLGLVSYEQYF. CDR3 nucleotides: TGTGCCAGCAGTCCATCTCTGGGGTTAGTTTCCTACGAGCAGTACTTC.

The chain links TRBV9 to TRBJ2-1, with D maybe TRBD1 (6 bases). The germline gives CDR1 SGDLS, CDR2 YYNGEE. The CDR3 is 12 residues long. V gave up 4 bases and J gave up 8 bases, with 10 bases separating them. Here the CDR3 reads CASSPGEYEQFF. As DNA, the CDR3 is TGTGCCAGCAGCCCAGGGGAATATGAGCAGTTCTTC.

V usage is TRBV11-3 and J usage is TRBJ2-1; D could derive from TRBD1 or TRBD2 (5 bases each). The V gene lost 4 bases and the J gene lost 5 bases, with 15 bases spanning the gap. Germline V gives CDR1 SGHNT, CDR2 YENEEA. The CDR3 has 15 residues. The CDR3 DNA sequence: TGTGCCAGCAGCTCGCGGGTCCGGGGCCACAATGAGCAGTTCTTC. This codes for CASSSRVRGHNEQFF.

This sequence joins TRBV6-1 and TRBJ2-7, with a tentative D call TRBD1 (6 bases). Germline V gene lookup returns CDR1 MNHNS and CDR2 SASEGT. CDR3 length equals 18 residues. Trimming took off 2 bases at V and 4 bases at J, with 24 bases between the two ends. CDR3 residues: CASSEHPPGHRAGYEQYF. The DNA for the CDR3 is TGTGCCAGCAGTGAACACCCTCCGGGACACAGGGCCGGGTACGAGCAGTACTTC.

The CDR3 DNA reads TGTGCCTGGAGCCATAGCTCGTCAATGATCGAGCAGTACTTC. It specifies CAWSHSSSMIEQYF. V gene TRBV30 combines with J gene TRBJ2-7; no firm D call. Germline CDR1 is GTSNPN and CDR2 is SVGIG (reference sequence). The V end was cut by 3 bases, the J end by 6 bases, with 18 bases between. The CDR3 length is 14 residues.

V gene TRBV7-8 combines with J gene TRBJ2-6; 11 nucleotides match TRBD1. V was pared by 11 bases and J by 0 bases, with 6 bases of the junction left unmatched. Germline CDR1 is SGHVS and CDR2 is FQNEAQ. CDR3 length: 16 amino acids. Here the CDR3 reads CAFPGQGDSGANVLTF. The CDR3 bases are TGTGCCTTCCCGGGACAGGGGGACTCTGGGGCCAACGTCCTGACTTTC.

This chain links TRBV7-8 with TRBJ2-1; the match to TRBD2 covers 15 bases. Germline V CDR1 and CDR2: SGHVS, FQNEAQ. The CDR3 spans 20 residues. With 1 base clipped from V and 9 bases from J, the junction kept 16 bases outside the gene matches. The CDR3 nucleotides are TGTGCCAGCAGCTTAGAGAGGACTAGCGGGAGGGCCTTTCTCCGTACTGAGCAGTTCTTC. Translated, it gives CASSLERTSGRAFLRTEQFF. Together with reference TRBV7-8 and TRBJ2-1, the CDR3 gives the full variable domain: GAGVSQSPRYKVAKRGQDVALRCDPISGHVSLFWYQQALGQGPEFLTYFQNEAQLDKSGLPSDRFFAERPEGSVSTLKIQRTQQEDSAVYLCASSLERTSGRAFLRTEQFFGPGTRLTVL.

The rearrangement joins TRBV7-3 to TRBJ2-1; D possibly corresponds to TRBD2 (6 bases). The V gene's germline CDR1 is SGHTA and CDR2 FQGTGA. The V and J ends lost 5 bases and 0 bases respectively, with 14 bases between them. The CDR3 totals 16 residues. CDR3 residues: CASSPVGGNSYNEQFF. The CDR3 coding sequence is TGTGCCAGCAGCCCCGTGGGCGGGAACTCCTACAATGAGCAGTTCTTC.

This clone was seen more than once but under ten times. J is TRBJ1-3 and V is TRBV10-3; D is undetermined. Germline values: CDR1 ENHRY, CDR2 SYGVKD. Deletions cut 2 bases from V and 2 bases from J, with 10 bases between. CDR3 length: 15 amino acids. The CDR3 sequence is CAISEKGLAGNTIYF. CDR3 in DNA: TGTGCCATCAGTGAGAAGGGTCTCGCTGGAAACACCATATATTTT.

J is TRBJ1-2 and V is TRBV15, with 7 bases identical to TRBD1. Germline-derived CDR1 and CDR2 are LNHNV and YYDKDF (reference sequence). The CDR3 consists of 17 residues. The ends lost 4 bases at V and 0 bases at J; junction bases unmatched: 11. CDR3 region: CATSTVPGTDSNYGYTF. CDR3 nucleotides: TGTGCCACCAGCACCGTCCCCGGGACAGACTCTAACTATGGCTACACCTTC.

The rearrangement joins TRBV28 to TRBJ2-5; D not resolved. This CDR3 spans 13 amino acids. The V end was cut by 5 bases, the J end by 5 bases, with 12 bases between. CDR1 MDHEN and CDR2 SYDVKM come from the germline V gene. The CDR3 DNA reads as TGTGCCAGCAGTCCGGCTGTTTGGGAGACCCAGTACTTC. Residues: CASSPAVWETQYF.